This T cell receptor (beta chain) stems from a study of blood T cell repertoires in COVID-19. Study overall: Spain, Italy and the United States supplied samples that represented acute and convalescent COVID-19. Sample material is recorded as cDNA or gDNA derived from T cells, B-cell-depleted T cells, or PBMCs.

This CDR3 spans 14 amino acids. This clone was detected only once. Original data processing: The assay estimated nucleated cells by amplifying reference gene primers. Profiled with immunoSEQ multiplex PCR; TCRdb holds only in-frame clones, not every one. That table is the source of V, J and clone size, and D and trimming were worked out from the DNA. The profile shows over 200,000 clones, about 94% of them singletons. V is TRBV21-1 and J is TRBJ2-7; the table calls TRBD1, which could not be checked here. TRBV21-1 is a listed pseudogene. The sequenced sample consisted of peripheral blood. This TCR was recovered from a man in his fifties or sixties with COVID-19, enrolled during active disease. The DNA for the CDR3 is TGTGCCAGCAGCAAATTCCTCAGGGGCTACGAGCAGTACTTC. This sequence encodes CASSKFLRGYEQYF.